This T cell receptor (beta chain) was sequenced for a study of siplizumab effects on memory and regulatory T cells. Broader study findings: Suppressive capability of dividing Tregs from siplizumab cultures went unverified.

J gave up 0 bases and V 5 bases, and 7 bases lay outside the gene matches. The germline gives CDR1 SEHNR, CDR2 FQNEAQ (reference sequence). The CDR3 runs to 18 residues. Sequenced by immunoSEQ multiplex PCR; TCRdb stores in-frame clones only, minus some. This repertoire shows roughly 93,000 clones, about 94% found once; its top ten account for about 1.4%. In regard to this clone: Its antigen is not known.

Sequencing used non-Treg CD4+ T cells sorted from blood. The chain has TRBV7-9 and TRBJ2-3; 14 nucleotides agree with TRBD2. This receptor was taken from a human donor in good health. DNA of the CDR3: TGTGCCAGCAGCCCTCGACTAGCGGGAGGGCCAAGCACAGATACGCAGTATTTT. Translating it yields CASSPRLAGGPSTDTQYF. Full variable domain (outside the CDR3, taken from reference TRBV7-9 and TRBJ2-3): DTGVSQNPRHKITKRGQNVTFRCDPISEHNRLYWYRQTLGQGPEFLTYFQNEAQLEKSRLLSDRFSAERPKGSFSTLEIQRTEQGDSAMYLCASSPRLAGGPSTDTQYFGPGTRLTVL.